The TCR beta chain under discussion was sequenced for a study of blood T cell repertoires in COVID-19 (dated by TCRdb to about 2020). Concerning the study at large: Collaborator samples came from the United States, Italy and Spain and covered acute and convalescent phases of COVID-19. The repertoires were released in a freely available public database meant as a resource for research on the immune response to SARS-CoV-2. The prospective study material was composed of cDNA or gDNA derived from T cells, B-cell-depleted T cells, or PBMCs. Nearly every sample came with metadata listing a de-identified subject ID, COVID-19 status, age in years and sex. Where available, HLA class I and class II types were obtained from metadata supplied by the sample provider rather than from assay-based typing. Samples were obtained from the ongoing ImmuneRACE study (first 160 participants) and from 1,000 to 1,500 subjects provided by 6 global collaborators. The dataset comprised deeply sampled blood TCRbeta repertoires from subjects exposed to, actively infected with, or recovered from COVID-19. General conclusions and limits of the study: How much clinical and demographic metadata was included differed by source and by participant, and the metadata was provided uncurated.

About this clone: The clone's antigen remains unknown. No base qualities exist here, and no much larger clone lies one base off it.

TCRbeta CDR3 regions were amplified from genomic DNA using the immunoSEQ Assay, a bias-controlled multiplex PCR. The authors' analysis ran thus. The number of nucleated cells in each sample was estimated by amplification of reference gene primers within the assay. Sequence reads were collapsed and filtered to measure the absolute abundance of every unique TCRbeta CDR3 rearrangement. For each sample, productive Simpson clonality was calculated as the square root of Simpson's diversity index across productive rearrangements. Sourced from immuneACCESS, this table was stored by TCRdb with only in-frame sequences that have V and J called. A share of the clones is absent; for the studies checked, an unresolved V gene accounts for under half, and the remainder has no known explanation. V and J calls and clone size come straight from that table; D and trimming were deduced from the DNA. The sample table lists approximately 140,000 clones, around 79% of them with a count of one. Together, the top ten hold approximately 4% of the sample.

Collaborating institutions collected whole blood in K2EDTA tubes following their own protocols. For TCRbeta analysis, collaborator samples were shipped as frozen whole blood, as isolated PBMCs, or as DNA extracted from either sample type. From the germline V gene, CDR1 is SGHTA and CDR2 is FQGNSA. Taken from cysteine to phenylalanine, the CDR3 has 12 residues. Solely the CDR3 DNA is kept, with 36 bases framed from the first base. Unmatched junction bases come to 4, with V trimmed by 5 bases and J by 9 bases. This TCR derives from a man aged 55 to 69 with acute or convalescent COVID-19. Sequencing was performed on peripheral blood. The rearrangement joined TRBV7-2 to TRBJ1-2, and TRBD1 matches 9 of the central bases. In nucleotides, the sequence is TGTGCCAGCAGCGAGGACAGGGGTCGCTACACCTTC. The encoded protein is CASSEDRGRYTF.